This TCR beta chain was recovered during a study of CD8 T cells in ankylosing spondylitis. The study's findings and limits: A motif of 8 or 9 highly homologous TCR beta variants was seen as apparently characteristic of ankylosing spondylitis blood.

TCRdb itself ran the 5' RACE reads through MiXCR, one entry per CDR3 protein. This table holds under 950,000 distinct CDR3 sequences, 15% to 20% found once. This clonotype was observed a handful of times. What it recognizes is unknown. The V and J ends lost 5 bases and 2 bases respectively, with 16 bases between them. The CDR3 is 16 amino acids. The sample comprised blood, either unsorted or a sorted T cell fraction (not recorded which). The sequence was collected from a male donor with ankylosing spondylitis. V gene TRBV12-3 or TRBV12-4 combines with J gene TRBJ2-1, with a tentative D call TRBD1 (5 bases). Written as DNA, the CDR3 is TGTGCCAGCAGTGACGGGCTGGACATGCCCTACAATGAGCAGTTCTTC. Amino acids: CASSDGLDMPYNEQFF.